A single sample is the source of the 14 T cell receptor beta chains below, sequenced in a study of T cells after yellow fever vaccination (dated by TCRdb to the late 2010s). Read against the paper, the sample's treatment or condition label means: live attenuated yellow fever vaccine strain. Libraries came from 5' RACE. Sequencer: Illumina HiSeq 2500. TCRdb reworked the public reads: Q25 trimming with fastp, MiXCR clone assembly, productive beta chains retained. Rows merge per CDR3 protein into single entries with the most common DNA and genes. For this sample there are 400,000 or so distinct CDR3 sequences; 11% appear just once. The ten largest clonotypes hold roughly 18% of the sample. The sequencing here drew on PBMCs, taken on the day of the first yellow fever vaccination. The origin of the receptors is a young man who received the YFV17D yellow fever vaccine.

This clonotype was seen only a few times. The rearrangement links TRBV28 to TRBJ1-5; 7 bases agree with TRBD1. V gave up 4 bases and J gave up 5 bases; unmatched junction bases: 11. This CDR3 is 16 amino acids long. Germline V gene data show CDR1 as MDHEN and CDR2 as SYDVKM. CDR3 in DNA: TGTGCCAGCAGTTCGATACTAACAGGGGACTATCAGCCCCAGCATTTT. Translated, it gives CASSSILTGDYQPQHF.

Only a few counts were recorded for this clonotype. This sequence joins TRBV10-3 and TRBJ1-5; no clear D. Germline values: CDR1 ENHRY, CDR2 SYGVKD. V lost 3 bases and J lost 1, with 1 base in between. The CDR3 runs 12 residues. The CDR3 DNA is TGTGCCATCAGTGAAAGCAATCAGCCCCAGCATTTT. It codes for CAISESNQPQHF.

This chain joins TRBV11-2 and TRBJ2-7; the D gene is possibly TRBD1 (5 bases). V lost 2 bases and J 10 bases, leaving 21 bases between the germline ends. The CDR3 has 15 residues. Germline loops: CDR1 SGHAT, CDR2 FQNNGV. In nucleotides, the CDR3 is TGTGCCAGCAGCTTAAGTCTCCAGGGTTTGGGTCGACAGTACTTC. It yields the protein CASSLSLQGLGRQYF.

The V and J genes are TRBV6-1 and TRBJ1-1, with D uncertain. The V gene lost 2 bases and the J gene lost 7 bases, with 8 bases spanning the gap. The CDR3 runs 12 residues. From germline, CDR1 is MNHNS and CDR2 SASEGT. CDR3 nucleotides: TGTGCCAGCAGTGAAAATACGATTGAAGCTTTCTTT. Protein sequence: CASSENTIEAFF.

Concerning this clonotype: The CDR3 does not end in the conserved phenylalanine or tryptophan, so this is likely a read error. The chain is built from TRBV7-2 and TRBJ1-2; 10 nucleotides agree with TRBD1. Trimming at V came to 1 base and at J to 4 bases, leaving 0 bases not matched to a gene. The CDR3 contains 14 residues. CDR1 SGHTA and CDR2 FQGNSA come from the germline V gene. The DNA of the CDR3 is TGTGCCAGCAGCTTAGGGACAGGGGGCTATGGCTACACCTCC. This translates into CASSLGTGGYGYTS.

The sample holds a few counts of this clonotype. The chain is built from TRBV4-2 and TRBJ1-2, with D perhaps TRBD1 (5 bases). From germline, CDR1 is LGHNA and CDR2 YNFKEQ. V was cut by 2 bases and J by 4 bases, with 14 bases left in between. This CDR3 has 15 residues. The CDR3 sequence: CASSQPGTATYGYTF. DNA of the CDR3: TGTGCCAGCAGCCAACCCGGGACCGCGACCTATGGCTACACCTTC.

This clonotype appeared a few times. As DNA, the CDR3 is TGCGCCAGCAGCCTATGGTCCGGGACTAGCGGTAACAATGAGCAGTTCTTC. This encodes CASSLWSGTSGNNEQFF. V is TRBV4-1 and J is TRBJ2-1; 11 bases match TRBD2. Trimming took 4 bases from V and 5 from J; bases not matched to a gene: 10. This CDR3 is 17 amino acids long. The V gene's germline CDR1 is MGHRA and CDR2 YSYEKL.

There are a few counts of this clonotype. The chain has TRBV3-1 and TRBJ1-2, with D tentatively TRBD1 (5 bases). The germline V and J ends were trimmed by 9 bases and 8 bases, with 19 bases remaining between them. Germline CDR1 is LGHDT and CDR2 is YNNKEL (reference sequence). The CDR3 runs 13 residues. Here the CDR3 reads CASSRGFDGGYTF. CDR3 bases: TGTGCCAGTTCGAGGGGCTTTGACGGGGGCTACACCTTC.

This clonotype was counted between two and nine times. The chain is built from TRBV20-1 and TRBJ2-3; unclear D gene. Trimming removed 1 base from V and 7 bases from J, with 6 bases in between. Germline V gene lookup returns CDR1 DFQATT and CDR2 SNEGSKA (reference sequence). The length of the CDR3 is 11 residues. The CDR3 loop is CSARGSNTQYF. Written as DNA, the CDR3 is TGCAGTGCTAGAGGGTCCAATACGCAGTATTTT.

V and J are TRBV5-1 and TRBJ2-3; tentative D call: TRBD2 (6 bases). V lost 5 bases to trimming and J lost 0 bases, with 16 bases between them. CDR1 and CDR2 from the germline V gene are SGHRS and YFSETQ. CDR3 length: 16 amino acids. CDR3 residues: CASRRAGRTSTDTQYF. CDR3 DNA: TGCGCCAGCAGGAGGGCGGGGCGTACTAGCACAGATACGCAGTATTTT.

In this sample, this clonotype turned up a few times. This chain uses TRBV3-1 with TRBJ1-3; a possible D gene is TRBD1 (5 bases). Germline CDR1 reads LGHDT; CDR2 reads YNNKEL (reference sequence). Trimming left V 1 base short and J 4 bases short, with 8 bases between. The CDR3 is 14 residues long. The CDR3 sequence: CASSQVDRGNTIYF. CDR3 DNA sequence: TGTGCCAGCAGCCAAGTAGACAGAGGAAACACCATATATTTT.

CDR3 in amino acids: CASSPTRAGGLIAKNIQYF. Here the CDR3 DNA reads TGTGCCAGCAGCCCTACCAGGGCAGGGGGCCTTATAGCCAAAAACATTCAGTACTTC. V and J are TRBV11-2 and TRBJ2-4; the match to TRBD1 covers 8 bases. Germline V gives CDR1 SGHAT, CDR2 FQNNGV. CDR3 length equals 19 residues. The ends lost 5 bases at V and 0 bases at J; junction bases unmatched: 15.

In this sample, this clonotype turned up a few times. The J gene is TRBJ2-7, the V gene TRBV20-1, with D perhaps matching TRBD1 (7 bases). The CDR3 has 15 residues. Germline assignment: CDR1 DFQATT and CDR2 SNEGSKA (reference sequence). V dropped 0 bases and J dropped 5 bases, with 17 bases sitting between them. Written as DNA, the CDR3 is TGCAGTGCTAGAGACGCCAGGGGGGCTCCGGACGAGCAGTACTTC. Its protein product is CSARDARGAPDEQYF.

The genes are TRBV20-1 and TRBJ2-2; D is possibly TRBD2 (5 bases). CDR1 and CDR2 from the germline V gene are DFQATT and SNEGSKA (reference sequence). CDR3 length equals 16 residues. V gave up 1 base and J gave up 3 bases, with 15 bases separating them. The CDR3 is CSARGGGGTDTGELFF. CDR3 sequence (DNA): TGCAGTGCTAGAGGAGGAGGCGGTACGGACACCGGGGAGCTGTTTTTT.